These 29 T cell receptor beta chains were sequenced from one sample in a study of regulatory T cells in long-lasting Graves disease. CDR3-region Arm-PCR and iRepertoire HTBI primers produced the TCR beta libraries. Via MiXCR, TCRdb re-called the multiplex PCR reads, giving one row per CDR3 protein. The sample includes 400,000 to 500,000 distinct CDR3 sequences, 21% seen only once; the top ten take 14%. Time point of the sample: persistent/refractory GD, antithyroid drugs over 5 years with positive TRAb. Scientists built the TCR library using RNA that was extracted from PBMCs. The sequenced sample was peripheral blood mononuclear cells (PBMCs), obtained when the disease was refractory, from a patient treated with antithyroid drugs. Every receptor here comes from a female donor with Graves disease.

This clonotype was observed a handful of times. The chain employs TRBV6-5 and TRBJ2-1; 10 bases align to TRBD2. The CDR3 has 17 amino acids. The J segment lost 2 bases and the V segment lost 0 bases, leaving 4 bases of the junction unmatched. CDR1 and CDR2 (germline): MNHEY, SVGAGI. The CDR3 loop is CASSYSAGTSAYNEQFF. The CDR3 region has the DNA TGTGCCAGCAGTTACTCCGCTGGGACTAGCGCCTACAATGAGCAGTTCTTC.

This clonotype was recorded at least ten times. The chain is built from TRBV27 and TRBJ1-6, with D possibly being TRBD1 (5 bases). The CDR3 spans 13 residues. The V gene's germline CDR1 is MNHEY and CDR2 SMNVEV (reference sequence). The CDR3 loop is CASWQGGFSPLHF. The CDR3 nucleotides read TGTGCTTCCTGGCAGGGTGGGTTCTCACCCCTCCACTTT.

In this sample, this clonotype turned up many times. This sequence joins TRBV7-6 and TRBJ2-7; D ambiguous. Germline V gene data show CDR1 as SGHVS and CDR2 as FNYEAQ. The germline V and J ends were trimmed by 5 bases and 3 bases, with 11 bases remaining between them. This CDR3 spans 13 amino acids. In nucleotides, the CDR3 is TGTGCCAGCAGCCCTTCGAGAGTCTACGAGCAGTACTTC. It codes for CASSPSRVYEQYF.

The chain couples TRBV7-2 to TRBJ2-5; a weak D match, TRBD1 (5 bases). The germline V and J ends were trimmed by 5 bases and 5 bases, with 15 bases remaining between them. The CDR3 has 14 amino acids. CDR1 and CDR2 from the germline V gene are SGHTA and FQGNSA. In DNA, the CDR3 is TGTGCCAGCAGCCCAAATCCAGGGCAGGAGACCCAGTACTTC. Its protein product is CASSPNPGQETQYF.

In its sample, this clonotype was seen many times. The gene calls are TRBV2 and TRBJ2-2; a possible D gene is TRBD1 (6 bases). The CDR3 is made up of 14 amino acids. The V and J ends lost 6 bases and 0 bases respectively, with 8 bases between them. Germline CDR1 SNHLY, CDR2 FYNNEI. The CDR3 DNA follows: TGTGCCAGCAGCAGGGGCGCGAACACCGGGGAGCTGTTTTTT. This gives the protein CASSRGANTGELFF.

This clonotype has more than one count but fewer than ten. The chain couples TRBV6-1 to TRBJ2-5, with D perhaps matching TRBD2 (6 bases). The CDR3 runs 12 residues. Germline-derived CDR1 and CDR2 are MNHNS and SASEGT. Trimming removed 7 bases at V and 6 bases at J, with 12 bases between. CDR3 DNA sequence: TGTGCCAGCAAAGCCGCGGGGAAGACCCAGTACTTC. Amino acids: CASKAAGKTQYF.

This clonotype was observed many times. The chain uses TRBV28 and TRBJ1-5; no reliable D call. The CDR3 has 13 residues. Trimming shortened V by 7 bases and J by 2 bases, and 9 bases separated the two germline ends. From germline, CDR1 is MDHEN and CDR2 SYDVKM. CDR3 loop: CASTPEGNQPQHF. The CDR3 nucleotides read TGTGCCAGCACCCCTGAGGGCAATCAGCCCCAGCATTTT. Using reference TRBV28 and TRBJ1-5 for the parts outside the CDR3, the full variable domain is DVKVTQSSRYLVKRTGEKVFLECVQDMDHENMFWYRQDPGLGLRLIYFSYDVKMKEKGDIPEGYSVSREKKERFSLILESASTNQTSMYLCASTPEGNQPQHFGDGTRLSIL.

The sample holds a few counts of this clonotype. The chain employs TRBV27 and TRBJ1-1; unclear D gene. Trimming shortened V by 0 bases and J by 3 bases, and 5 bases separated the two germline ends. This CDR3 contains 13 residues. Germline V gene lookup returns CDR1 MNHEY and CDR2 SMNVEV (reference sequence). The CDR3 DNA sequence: TGTGCCAGCAGTTTATCGGCCTACACTGAAGCTTTCTTT. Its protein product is CASSLSAYTEAFF.

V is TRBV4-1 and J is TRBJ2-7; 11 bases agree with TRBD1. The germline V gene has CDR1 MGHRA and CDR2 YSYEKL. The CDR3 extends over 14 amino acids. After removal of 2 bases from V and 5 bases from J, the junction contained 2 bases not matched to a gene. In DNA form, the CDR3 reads TGCGCCAGCAGCCAACCGGGACAGGGGGACGAGCAGTACTTC. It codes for CASSQPGQGDEQYF.

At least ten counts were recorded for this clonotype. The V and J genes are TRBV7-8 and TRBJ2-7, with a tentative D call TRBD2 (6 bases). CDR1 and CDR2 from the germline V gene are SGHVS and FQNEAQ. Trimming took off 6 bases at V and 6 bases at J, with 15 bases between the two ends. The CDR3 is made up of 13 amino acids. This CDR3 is CASRRSVGGEQYF. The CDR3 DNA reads TGTGCCAGCAGACGTTCCGTGGGGGGCGAGCAGTACTTC.

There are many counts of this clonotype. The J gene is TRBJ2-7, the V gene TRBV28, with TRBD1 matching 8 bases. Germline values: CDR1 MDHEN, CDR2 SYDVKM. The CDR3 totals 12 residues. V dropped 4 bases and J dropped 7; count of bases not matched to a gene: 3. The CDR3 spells CASSSGGREQYF. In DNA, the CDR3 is TGTGCCAGCAGTTCAGGGGGCAGGGAGCAGTACTTC.

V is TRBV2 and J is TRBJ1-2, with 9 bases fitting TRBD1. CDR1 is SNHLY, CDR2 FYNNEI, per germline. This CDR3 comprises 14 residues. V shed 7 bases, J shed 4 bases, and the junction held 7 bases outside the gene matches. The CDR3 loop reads CASIGTGSSYGYTF. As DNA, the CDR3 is TGTGCCAGCATCGGGACAGGGAGTAGCTATGGCTACACCTTC.

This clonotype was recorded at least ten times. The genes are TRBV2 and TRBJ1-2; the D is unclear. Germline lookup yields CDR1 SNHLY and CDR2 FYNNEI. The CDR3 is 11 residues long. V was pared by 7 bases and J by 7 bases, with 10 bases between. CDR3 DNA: TGTGCCAGCATCGGCGGCGGTGGCTACACCTTC. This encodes CASIGGGGYTF.

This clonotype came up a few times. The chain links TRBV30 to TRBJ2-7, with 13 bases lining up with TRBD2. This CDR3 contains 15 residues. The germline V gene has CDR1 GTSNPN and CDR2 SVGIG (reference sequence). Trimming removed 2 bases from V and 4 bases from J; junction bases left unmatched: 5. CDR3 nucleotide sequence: TGTGCCTGGAGTAAGGGACTAGCGGGAAAATACGAGCAGTACTTC. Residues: CAWSKGLAGKYEQYF.

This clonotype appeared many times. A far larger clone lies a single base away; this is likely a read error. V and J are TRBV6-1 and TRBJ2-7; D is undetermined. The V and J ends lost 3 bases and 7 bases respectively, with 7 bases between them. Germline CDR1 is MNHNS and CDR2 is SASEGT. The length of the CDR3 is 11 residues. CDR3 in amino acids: CASSDGWEQYF. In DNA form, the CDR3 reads TGTGCCAGCAGTGATGGCTGGGAGCAGTACTTC.

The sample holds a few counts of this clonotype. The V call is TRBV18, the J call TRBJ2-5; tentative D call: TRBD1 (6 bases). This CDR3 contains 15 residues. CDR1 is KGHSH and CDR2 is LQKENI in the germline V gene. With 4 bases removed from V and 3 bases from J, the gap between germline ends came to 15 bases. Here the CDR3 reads CASSRSATGKETQYF. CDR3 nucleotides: TGTGCCAGCTCACGGTCAGCGACAGGAAAAGAGACCCAGTACTTC.

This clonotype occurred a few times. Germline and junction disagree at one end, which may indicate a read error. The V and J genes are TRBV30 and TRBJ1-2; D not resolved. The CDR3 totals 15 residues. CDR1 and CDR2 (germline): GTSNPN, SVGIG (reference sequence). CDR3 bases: TGTGCCCGGAGTGCAACGTCCAGGACTAACTATGGCTACACCTTC. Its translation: CARSATSRTNYGYTF.

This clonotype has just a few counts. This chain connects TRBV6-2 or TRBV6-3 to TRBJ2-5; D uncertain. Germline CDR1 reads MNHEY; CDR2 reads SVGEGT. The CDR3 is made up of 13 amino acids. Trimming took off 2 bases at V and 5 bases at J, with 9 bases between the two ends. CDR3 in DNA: TGTGCCAGCAGTTACAGTAGGGTTGAGACCCAGTACTTC. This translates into CASSYSRVETQYF.

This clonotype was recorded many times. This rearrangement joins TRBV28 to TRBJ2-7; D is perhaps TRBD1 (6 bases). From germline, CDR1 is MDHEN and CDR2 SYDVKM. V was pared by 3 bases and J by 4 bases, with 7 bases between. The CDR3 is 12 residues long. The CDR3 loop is CASSFDRYEQYF. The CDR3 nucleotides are TGTGCCAGCAGTTTTGACAGGTACGAGCAGTACTTC.

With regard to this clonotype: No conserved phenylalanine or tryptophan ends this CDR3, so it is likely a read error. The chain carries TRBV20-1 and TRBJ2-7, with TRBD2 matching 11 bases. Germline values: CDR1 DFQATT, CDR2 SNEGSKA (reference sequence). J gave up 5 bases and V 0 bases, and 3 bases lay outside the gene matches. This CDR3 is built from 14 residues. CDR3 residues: CSARDSLAGDEQYL. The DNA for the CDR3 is TGCAGTGCTAGAGATTCACTAGCGGGAGACGAGCAGTACCTC.

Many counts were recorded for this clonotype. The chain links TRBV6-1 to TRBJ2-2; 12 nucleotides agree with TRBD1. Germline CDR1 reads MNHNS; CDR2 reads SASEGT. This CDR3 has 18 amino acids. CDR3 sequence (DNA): TGTGCGAGCGTACGGGACAGGGGGCGCCTGACGAACACCGGGGAGCTGTTTTTT. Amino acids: CASVRDRGRLTNTGELFF.

The CDR3 DNA follows: TGCGCCAGCAGCTGGCAGGCTAGCGGGAGCAATGAGCAGTTCTTC. Translated, it gives CASSWQASGSNEQFF. The gene calls are TRBV5-1 and TRBJ2-1, with TRBD2 matching over 10 bases. V trimming: 3 bases; J trimming: 6 bases; junction bases outside the gene matches: 6. The germline V gene has CDR1 SGHRS and CDR2 YFSETQ. This CDR3 contains 15 residues.

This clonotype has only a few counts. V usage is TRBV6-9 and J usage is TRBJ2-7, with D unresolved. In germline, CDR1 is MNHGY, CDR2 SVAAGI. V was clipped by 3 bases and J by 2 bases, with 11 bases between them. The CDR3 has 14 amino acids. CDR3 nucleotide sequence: TGTGCCAGCAGTTACCGAGAGACAACCTACGAGCAGTACTTC. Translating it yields CASSYRETTYEQYF.

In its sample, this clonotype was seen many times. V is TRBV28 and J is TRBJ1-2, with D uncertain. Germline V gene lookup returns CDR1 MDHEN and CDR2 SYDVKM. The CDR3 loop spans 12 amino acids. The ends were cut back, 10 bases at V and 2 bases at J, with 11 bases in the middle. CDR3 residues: CATTVLNYGYTF. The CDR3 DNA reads TGTGCCACCACAGTCCTGAACTATGGCTACACCTTC.

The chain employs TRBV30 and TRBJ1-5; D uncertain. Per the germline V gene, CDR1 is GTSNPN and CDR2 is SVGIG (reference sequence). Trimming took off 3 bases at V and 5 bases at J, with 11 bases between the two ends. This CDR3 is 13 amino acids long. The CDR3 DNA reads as TGTGCCTGGAGCCTATCAGGCGATCAGCCCCAGCATTTT. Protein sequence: CAWSLSGDQPQHF.

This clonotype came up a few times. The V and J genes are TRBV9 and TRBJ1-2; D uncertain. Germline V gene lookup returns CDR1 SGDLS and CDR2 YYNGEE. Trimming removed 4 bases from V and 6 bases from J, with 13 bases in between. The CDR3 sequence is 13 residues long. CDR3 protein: CASSRYTLHGYTF. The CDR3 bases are TGTGCCAGCAGCCGGTACACGCTTCATGGCTACACCTTC.

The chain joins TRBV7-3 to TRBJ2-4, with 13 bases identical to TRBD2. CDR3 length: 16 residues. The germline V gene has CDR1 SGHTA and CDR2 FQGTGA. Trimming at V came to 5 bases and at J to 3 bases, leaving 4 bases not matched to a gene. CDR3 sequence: CASSGLAGVVKNIQYF. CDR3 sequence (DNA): TGTGCCAGCAGCGGACTAGCGGGAGTAGTCAAAAACATTCAGTACTTC.

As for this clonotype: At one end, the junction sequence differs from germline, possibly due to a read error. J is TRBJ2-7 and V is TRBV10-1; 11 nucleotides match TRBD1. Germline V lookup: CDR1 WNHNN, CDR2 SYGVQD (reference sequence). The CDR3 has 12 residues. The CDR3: CASGQGAYEQCF. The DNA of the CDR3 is TGCGCCAGCGGACAGGGGGCTTACGAGCAGTGCTTC.

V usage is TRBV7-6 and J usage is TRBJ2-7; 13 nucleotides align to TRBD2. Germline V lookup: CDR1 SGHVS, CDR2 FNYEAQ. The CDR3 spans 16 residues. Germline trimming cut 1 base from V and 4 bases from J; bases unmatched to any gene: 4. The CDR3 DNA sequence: TGTGCCAGCAGCTTAGGGACTAGCGGGAGTATGTACGAGCAGTACTTC. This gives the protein CASSLGTSGSMYEQYF.